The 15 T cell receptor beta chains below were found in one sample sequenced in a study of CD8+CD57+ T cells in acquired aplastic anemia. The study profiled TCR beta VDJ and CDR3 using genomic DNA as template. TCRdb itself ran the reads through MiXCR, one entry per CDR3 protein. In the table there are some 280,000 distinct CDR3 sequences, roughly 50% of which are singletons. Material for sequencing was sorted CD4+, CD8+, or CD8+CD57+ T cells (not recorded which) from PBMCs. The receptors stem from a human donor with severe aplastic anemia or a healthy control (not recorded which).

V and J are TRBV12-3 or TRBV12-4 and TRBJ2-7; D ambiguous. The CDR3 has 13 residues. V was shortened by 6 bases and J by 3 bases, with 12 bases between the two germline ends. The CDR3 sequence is CASSYDGRYEQYF. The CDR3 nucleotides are TGTGCCAGCAGCTACGACGGACGCTACGAGCAGTACTTC.

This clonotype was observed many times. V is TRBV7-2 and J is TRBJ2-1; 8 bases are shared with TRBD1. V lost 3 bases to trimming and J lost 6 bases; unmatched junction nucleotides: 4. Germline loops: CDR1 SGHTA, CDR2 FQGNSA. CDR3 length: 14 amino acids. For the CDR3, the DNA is TGTGCCAGCAGCTTCCAGGGGGCCCCCAATGAGCAGTTCTTC. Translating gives CASSFQGAPNEQFF.

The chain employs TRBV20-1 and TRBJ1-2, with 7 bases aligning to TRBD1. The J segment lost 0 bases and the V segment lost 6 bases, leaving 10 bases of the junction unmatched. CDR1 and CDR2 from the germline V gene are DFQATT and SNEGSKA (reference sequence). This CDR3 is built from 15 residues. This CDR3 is CSARGDSPANYGYTF. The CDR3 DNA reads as TGCAGTGCCAGGGGGGACAGCCCTGCTAACTATGGCTACACCTTC.

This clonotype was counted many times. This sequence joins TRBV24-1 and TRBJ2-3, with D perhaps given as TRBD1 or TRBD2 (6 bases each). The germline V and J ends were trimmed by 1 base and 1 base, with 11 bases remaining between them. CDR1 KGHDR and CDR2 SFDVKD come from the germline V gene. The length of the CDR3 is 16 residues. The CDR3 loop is CATSDFAGEGTDTQYF. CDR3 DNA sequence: TGTGCCACCAGTGATTTTGCAGGGGAGGGCACAGATACGCAGTATTTT.

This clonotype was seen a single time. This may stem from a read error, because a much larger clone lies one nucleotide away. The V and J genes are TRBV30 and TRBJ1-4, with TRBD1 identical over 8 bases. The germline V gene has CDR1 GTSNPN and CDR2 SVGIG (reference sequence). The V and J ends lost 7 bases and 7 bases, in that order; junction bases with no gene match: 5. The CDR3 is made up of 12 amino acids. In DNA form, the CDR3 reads TGTGCCTTCGGACAGGGATCTGAAAAACTGTTTTTT. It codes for CAFGQGSEKLFF. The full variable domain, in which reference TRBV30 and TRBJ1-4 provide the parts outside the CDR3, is SQTIHQWPATLVQPVGSPLSLECTVEGTSNPNLYWYRQAAGRGLQLLFYSVGIGQISSEVPQNLSASRPQDRQFILSSKKLLLSDSGFYLCAFGQGSEKLFFGSGTQLSVL.

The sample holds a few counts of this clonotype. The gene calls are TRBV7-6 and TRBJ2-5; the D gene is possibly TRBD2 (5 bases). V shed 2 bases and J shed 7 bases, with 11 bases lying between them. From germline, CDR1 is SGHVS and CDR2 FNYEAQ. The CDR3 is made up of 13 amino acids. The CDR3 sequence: CASSLLAEGTQYF. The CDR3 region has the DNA TGTGCCAGCAGCTTACTCGCAGAGGGGACCCAGTACTTC.

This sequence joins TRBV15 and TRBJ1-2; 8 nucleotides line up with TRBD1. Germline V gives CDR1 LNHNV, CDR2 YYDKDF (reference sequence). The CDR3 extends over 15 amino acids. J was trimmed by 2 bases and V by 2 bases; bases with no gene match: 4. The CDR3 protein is CATSRPRTGNYGYTF. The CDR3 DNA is TGTGCCACCAGCAGACCCCGGACAGGGAACTATGGCTACACCTTC.

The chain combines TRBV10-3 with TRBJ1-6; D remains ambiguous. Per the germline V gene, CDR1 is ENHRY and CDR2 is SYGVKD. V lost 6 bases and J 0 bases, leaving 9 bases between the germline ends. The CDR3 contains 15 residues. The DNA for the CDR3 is TGTGCCATCAGCCTCAGACCCTCCTATAATTCACCCCTCCACTTT. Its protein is CAISLRPSYNSPLHF.

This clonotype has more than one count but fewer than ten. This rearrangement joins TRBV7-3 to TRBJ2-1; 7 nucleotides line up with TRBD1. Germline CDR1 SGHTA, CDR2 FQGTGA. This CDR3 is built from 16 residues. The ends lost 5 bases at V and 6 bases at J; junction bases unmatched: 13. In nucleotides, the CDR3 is TGTGCCAGCAGCCTGAGACAGGGACGTTTGGTCAATGAGCAGTTCTTC. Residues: CASSLRQGRLVNEQFF.

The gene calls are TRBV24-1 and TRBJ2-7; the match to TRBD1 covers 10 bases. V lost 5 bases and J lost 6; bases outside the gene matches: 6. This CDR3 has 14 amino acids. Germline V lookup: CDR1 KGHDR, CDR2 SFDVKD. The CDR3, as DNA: TGTGCCACCAGTGCCCCGGGACAGGGGAGCGAGCAGTACTTC. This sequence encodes CATSAPGQGSEQYF.

The CDR3 spells CASSGDPLARGAQETQYF. The CDR3 coding sequence is TGTGCCAGCAGCGGCGACCCCCTTGCTAGGGGGGCACAAGAGACCCAGTACTTC. This chain connects TRBV9 to TRBJ2-5; either TRBD1 or TRBD2 may supply D (6 bases each). Germline-derived CDR1 and CDR2 are SGDLS and YYNGEE. V was shortened by 3 bases and J by 2 bases, with 23 bases between the two germline ends. The CDR3 totals 18 residues.

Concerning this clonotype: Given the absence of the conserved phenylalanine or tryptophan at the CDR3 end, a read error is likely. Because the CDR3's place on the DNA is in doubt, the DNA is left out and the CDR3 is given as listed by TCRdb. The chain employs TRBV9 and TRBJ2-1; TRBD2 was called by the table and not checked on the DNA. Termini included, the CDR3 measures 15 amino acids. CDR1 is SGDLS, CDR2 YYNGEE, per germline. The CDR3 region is CASSAPVGTSGGQSY.

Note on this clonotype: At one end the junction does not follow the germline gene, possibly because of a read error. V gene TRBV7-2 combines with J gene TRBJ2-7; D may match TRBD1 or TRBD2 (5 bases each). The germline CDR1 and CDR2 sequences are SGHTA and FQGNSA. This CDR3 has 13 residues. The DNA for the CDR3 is TGTGCCAGCAGCTTAGGGGGCACCGGGGAGCTGTACTTC. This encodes CASSLGGTGELYF.

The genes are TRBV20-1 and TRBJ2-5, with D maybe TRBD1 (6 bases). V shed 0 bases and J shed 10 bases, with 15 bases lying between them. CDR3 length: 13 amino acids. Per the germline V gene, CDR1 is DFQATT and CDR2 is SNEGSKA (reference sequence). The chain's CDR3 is CSAREQGRTGQYF. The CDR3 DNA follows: TGCAGTGCTAGAGAACAGGGACGGACGGGCCAGTACTTC.

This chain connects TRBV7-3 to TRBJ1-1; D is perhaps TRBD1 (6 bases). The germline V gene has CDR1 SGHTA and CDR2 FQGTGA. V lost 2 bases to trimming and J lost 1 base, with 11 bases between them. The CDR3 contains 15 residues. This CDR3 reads CASSLYGGANTEAFF. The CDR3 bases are TGTGCCAGCAGCTTATACGGGGGGGCGAACACTGAAGCTTTCTTT.